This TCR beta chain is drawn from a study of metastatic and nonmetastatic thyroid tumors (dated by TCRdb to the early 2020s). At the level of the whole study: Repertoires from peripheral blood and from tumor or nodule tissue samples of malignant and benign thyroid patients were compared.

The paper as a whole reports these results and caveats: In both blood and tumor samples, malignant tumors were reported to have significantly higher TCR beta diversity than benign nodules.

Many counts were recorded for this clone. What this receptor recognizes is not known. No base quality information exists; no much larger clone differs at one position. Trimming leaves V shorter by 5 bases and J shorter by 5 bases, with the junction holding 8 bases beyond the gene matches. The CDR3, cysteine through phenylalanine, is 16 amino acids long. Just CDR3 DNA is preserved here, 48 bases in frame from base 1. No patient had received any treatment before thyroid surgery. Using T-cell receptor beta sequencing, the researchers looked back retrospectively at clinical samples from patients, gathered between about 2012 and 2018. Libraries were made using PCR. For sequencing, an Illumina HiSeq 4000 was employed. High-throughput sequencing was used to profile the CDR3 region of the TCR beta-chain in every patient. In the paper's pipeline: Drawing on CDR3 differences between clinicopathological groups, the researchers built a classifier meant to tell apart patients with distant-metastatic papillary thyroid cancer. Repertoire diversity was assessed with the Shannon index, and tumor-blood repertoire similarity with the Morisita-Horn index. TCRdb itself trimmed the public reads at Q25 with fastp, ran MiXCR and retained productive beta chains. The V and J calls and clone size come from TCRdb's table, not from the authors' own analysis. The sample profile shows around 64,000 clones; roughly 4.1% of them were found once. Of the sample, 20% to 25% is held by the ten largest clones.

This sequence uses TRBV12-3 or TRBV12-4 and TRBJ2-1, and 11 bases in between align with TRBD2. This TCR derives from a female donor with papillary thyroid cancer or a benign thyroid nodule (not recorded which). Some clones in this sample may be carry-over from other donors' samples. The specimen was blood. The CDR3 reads CASSRSTSGKHNEQFF. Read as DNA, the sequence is TGTGCCAGCAGTCGGTCGACTAGCGGGAAGCACAATGAGCAGTTCTTC.